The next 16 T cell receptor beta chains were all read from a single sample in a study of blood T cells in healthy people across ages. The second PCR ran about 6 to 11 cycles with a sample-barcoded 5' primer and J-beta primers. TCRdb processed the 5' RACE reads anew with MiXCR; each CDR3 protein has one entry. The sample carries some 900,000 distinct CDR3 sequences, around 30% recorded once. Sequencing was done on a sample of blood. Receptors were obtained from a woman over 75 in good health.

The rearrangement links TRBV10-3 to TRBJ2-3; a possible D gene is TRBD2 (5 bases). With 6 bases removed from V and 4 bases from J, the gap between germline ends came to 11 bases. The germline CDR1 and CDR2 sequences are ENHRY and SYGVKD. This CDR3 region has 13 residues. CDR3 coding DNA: TGTGCCATCAGGAGAGATAGCGCAGATACGCAGTATTTT. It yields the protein CAIRRDSADTQYF.

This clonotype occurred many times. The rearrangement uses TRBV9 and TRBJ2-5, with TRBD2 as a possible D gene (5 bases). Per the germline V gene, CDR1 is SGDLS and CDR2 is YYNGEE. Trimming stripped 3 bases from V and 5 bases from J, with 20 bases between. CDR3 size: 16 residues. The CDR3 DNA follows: TGTGCCAGCAGCGCCTCAGGAGGCCTGGGGTGGGAGACCCAGTACTTC. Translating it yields CASSASGGLGWETQYF.

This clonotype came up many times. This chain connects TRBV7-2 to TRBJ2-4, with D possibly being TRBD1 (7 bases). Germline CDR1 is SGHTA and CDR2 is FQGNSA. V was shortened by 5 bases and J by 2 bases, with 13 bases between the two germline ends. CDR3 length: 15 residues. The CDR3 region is CASSPQGRTKNIQYF. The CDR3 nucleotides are TGTGCCAGCAGCCCACAGGGGAGGACCAAAAACATTCAGTACTTC.

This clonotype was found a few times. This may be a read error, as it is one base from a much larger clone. CDR3 coding DNA: TGTGCCACCCAAAGTAGTAGCTATGGCTACACCTTC. As protein: CATQSSSYGYTF. The V gene is TRBV12-3 or TRBV12-4, the J gene TRBJ1-2; D remains unclear. V was pared by 10 bases and J by 4 bases, with 13 bases between. The length of the CDR3 is 12 residues.

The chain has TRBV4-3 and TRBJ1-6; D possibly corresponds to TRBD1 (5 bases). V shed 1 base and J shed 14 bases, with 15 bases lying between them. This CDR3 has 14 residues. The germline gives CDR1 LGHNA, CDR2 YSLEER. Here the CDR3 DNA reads TGCGCCAGCAGCCAAGGACGGGGCGCGGCGACCCTCCACTTT. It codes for CASSQGRGAATLHF.

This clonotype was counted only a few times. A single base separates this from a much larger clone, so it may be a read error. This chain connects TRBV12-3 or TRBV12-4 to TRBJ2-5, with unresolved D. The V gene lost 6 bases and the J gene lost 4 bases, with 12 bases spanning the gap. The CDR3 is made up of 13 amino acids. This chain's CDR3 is CASRFNEGETQYF. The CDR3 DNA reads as TGTGCCAGCAGGTTCAATGAAGGAGAGACCCAGTACTTC.

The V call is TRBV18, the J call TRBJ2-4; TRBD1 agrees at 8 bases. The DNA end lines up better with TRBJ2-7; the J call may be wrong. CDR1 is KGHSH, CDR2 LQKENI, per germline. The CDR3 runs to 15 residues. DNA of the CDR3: TGTGCCAGCTCACCAATCGGACAGGGTTCTTTCGAGCAGTACTTC. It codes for CASSPIGQGSFEQYF.

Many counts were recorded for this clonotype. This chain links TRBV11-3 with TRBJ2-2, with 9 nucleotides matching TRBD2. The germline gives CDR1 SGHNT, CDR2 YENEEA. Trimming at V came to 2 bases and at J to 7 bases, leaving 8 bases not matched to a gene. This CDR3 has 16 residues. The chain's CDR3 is CASSLPAGGPLGELFF. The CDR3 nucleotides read TGTGCCAGCAGCTTACCAGCGGGGGGTCCTCTCGGGGAGCTGTTTTTT.

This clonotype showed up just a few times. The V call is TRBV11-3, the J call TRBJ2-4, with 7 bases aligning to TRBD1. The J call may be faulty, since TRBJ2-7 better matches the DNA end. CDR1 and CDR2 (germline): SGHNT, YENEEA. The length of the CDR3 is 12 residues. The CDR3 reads CASRDRSSEQYF. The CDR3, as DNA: TGTGCCAGCAGGGACAGGTCGTCCGAGCAGTACTTC.

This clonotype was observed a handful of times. The CDR3 reads CASSPNHATSTDTQYF. The CDR3 DNA reads TGTGCCAGCTCTCCTAACCACGCAACTAGCACAGATACGCAGTATTTT. The chain employs TRBV18 and TRBJ2-3, with D unresolved. Germline V gene sequence: CDR1 KGHSH, CDR2 LQKENI. The V gene lost 6 bases and the J gene lost 0 bases, with 16 bases spanning the gap. The CDR3 covers 16 residues.

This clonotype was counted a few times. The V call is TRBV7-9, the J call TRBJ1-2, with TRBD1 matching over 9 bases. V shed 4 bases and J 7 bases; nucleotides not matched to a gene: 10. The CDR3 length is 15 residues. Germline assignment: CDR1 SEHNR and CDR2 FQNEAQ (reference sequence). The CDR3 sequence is CASSWEGQGRGGYTF. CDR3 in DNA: TGTGCCAGCAGCTGGGAGGGACAGGGAAGAGGTGGCTACACCTTC. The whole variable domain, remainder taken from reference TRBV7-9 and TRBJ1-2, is DTGVSQNPRHKITKRGQNVTFRCDPISEHNRLYWYRQTLGQGPEFLTYFQNEAQLEKSRLLSDRFSAERPKGSFSTLEIQRTEQGDSAMYLCASSWEGQGRGGYTFGSGTRLTVV.

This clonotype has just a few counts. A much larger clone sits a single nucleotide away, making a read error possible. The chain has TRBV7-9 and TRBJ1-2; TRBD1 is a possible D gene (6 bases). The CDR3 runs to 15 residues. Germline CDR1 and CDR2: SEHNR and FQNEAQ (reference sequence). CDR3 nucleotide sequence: TGTGCCAGCAGCCCCGTCGGTCTCAGGGGCTATGGCTGCACCTTC. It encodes CASSPVGLRGYGCTF.

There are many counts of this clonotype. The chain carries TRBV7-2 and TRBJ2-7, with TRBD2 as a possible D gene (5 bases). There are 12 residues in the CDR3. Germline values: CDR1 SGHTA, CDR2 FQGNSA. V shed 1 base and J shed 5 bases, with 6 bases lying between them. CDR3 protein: CASSLGRDEQYF. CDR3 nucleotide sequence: TGTGCCAGCAGCTTAGGGCGGGACGAGCAGTACTTC. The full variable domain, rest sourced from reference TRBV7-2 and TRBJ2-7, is GAGVSQSPSNKVTEKGKDVELRCDPISGHTALYWYRQSLGQGLEFLIYFQGNSAPDKSGLPSDRFSAERTGGSVSTLTIQRTQQEDSAVYLCASSLGRDEQYFGPGTRLTVT.

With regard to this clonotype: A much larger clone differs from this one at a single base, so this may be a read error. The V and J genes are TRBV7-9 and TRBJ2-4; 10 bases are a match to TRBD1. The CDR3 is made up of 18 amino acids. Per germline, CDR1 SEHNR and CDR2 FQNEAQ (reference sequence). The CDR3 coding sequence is TGTGCCAGCAGCCCCGGGGACAGGGGTTATTCGGGAAAAAACATTCAGGACTTC. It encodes CASSPGDRGYSGKNIQDF.

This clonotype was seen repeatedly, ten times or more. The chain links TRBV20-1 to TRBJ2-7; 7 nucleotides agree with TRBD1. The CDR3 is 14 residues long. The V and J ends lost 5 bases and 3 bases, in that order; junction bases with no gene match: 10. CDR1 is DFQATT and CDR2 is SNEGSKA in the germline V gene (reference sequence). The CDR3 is CSAFRRQGRYEQYF. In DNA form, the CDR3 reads TGCAGTGCTTTTCGAAGACAGGGCCGCTACGAGCAGTACTTC.

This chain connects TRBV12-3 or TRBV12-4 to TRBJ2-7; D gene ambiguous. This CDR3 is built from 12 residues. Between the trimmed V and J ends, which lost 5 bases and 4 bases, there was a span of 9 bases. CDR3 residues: CASSILRYEQYF. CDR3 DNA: TGTGCCAGCAGTATCCTCCGATACGAGCAGTACTTC.